This is a list of T cell receptor beta chains from one sample in a study of T cell responses to AZD1222 COVID-19 vaccine. Repertoires were generated with immunoSEQ multiplex PCR, while TCRdb's copy carries only in-frame clones and drops some. The sample carries 150,000 to 200,000 clones, about 90% recorded once. Sequences were derived from peripheral blood, sampled 28 days after the second AZD1222 dose. These receptors all stem from an adult who received the AZD1222 COVID-19 vaccine. CDR3s include the opening cysteine and the closing phenylalanine or tryptophan. Fields, in order: clone size, J gene, D gene, V gene, CDR3 protein, CDR3 DNA. D genes are given only for firm matches. Not every row has a clone size; where given, it reads once, few, many or a size class.

size: NA
J: TRBJ2-5
D: NA
V: TRBV5-1
CDR3: CASSASLAPTPETQYF
DNA: TGCGCCAGCAGCGCCAGCTTGGCGCCGACCCCAGAGACCCAGTACTTC

size: NA
J: TRBJ1-1
D: TRBD1
V: TRBV27
CDR3: CASSLFTGGNTEAFF
DNA: TGTGCCAGCAGTTTATTTACAGGGGGGAACACTGAAGCTTTCTTT

size: once
J: TRBJ1-2
D: TRBD1
V: TRBV5-1
CDR3: CASCPGQARRGYTF
DNA: TGCGCCAGCTGTCCGGGACAGGCGCGTCGGGGCTACACCTTC

size: NA
J: TRBJ2-1
D: NA
V: TRBV19
CDR3: CASTPTGGTYNEQFF
DNA: TGTGCCAGTACTCCTACTGGGGGGACCTACAATGAGCAGTTCTTC

size: NA
J: TRBJ2-1
D: NA
V: TRBV5-1
CDR3: CASSFEYNEQFF
DNA: TGCGCCAGCAGCTTTGAGTACAATGAGCAGTTCTTC

size: NA
J: TRBJ1-1
D: NA
V: TRBV6-5
CDR3: CASSLPGVMNTEAFF
DNA: TGTGCCAGCAGCCTTCCGGGGGTAATGAACACTGAAGCTTTCTTT

size: NA
J: TRBJ2-7
D: TRBD1
V: TRBV5-1
CDR3: CASSQGPGQGSSSYEQYF
DNA: TGCGCCAGCAGCCAAGGGCCGGGACAGGGGTCTTCCTCCTACGAGCAGTACTTC

size: NA
J: TRBJ2-1
D: NA
V: TRBV27
CDR3: CASSLLLARDNEQFF
DNA: TGTGCCAGCAGTTTATTGCTAGCGCGAGACAATGAGCAGTTCTTC

size: NA
J: TRBJ2-3
D: NA
V: TRBV7-2
CDR3: CASSLVHGADTQYF
DNA: TGTGCCAGCAGCTTAGTCCATGGCGCAGATACGCAGTATTTT

size: NA
J: TRBJ1-6
D: NA
V: TRBV18
CDR3: CASSPPSGTSSYNSPLHF
DNA: TGTGCCAGCTCACCACCGTCCGGGACGAGCTCCTATAATTCACCCCTCCACTTT

size: NA
J: TRBJ2-5
D: NA
V: TRBV2
CDR3: CASSESQGQETQYF
DNA: TGTGCCAGCAGTGAGAGTCAGGGCCAAGAGACCCAGTACTTC

size: NA
J: TRBJ1-2
D: NA
V: TRBV9
CDR3: CASSAPRYGYTF
DNA: TGTGCCAGCAGCGCGCCCCGCTATGGCTACACCTTC

size: NA
J: TRBJ2-3
D: NA
V: TRBV6-5
CDR3: CASSYSRPSGTQYF
DNA: TGTGCCAGCAGTTACTCGAGGCCCTCGGGTACGCAGTATTTT

size: NA
J: TRBJ2-3
D: TRBD2
V: TRBV18
CDR3: CASSPGTSGGAWVQYF
DNA: TGTGCCAGCTCACCCGGGACTAGCGGGGGGGCTTGGGTGCAGTATTTT

size: NA
J: TRBJ2-6
D: NA
V: TRBV6-5
CDR3: CASQKNSGANVLTF
DNA: TGTGCCAGCCAAAAAAACTCTGGGGCCAACGTCCTGACTTTC

size: NA
J: TRBJ1-2
D: NA
V: TRBV29-1
CDR3: CSVEERLFGYTF
DNA: TGCAGCGTTGAAGAGCGGTTATTTGGCTACACCTTC

size: NA
J: TRBJ1-6
D: NA
V: TRBV28
CDR3: CASRALNSPLHF
DNA: TGTGCCAGCAGGGCCCTTAATTCACCCCTCCACTTT

size: once
J: TRBJ1-2
D: TRBD1
V: TRBV27
CDR3: CASSSLGTGSYGYTF
DNA: TGTGCCAGCAGTTCATTAGGGACAGGGTCCTATGGCTACACCTTC

size: few
J: TRBJ2-1
D: NA
V: TRBV27
CDR3: CASSWDAGEKQFF
DNA: TGTGCCAGCAGTTGGGACGCCGGGGAGAAGCAGTTCTTC

size: NA
J: TRBJ1-1
D: NA
V: TRBV5-1
CDR3: CASSRNAGATEAFF
DNA: TGCGCCAGCAGTCGTAATGCGGGGGCCACTGAAGCTTTCTTT

size: once
J: TRBJ1-3
D: NA
V: TRBV5-6
CDR3: CASSWGHGGNTIYF
DNA: TGTGCCAGCAGCTGGGGGCACGGAGGAAACACCATATATTTT

size: NA
J: TRBJ2-6
D: NA
V: TRBV9
CDR3: CASSAPPGANVLTF
DNA: TGTGCCAGCAGCGCACCCCCTGGGGCCAACGTCCTGACTTTC

size: NA
J: TRBJ1-6
D: NA
V: TRBV19
CDR3: CASSTRRIRTYNSPLHF
DNA: TGTGCCAGTAGTACCAGACGGATCCGAACTTATAATTCACCCCTCCACTTT

size: NA
J: TRBJ1-6
D: NA
V: TRBV7-6
CDR3: CASSLSGPRNSPLHF
DNA: TGTGCCAGCAGCTTATCGGGACCCAGAAATTCACCCCTCCACTTT

size: NA
J: TRBJ1-1
D: NA
V: TRBV19
CDR3: CASSIGGGTEAFF
DNA: TGTGCCAGTAGTATAGGGGGCGGGACTGAAGCTTTCTTT

size: NA
J: TRBJ2-1
D: NA
V: TRBV5-4
CDR3: CASSQGLLSYNEQFF
DNA: TGTGCCAGCAGTCAAGGACTCCTTTCCTACAATGAGCAGTTCTTC

size: once
J: TRBJ1-6
D: NA
V: TRBV7-8
CDR3: CASSLVGGYNSPLHF
DNA: TGTGCCAGCAGCTTAGTAGGGGGGTACAATTCACCCCTCCACTTT

size: NA
J: TRBJ1-4
D: NA
V: TRBV3-1/TRBV3-2
CDR3: CASSRGGPWVEKLFF
DNA: TGTGCCAGCAGCCGGGGGGGACCGTGGGTTGAAAAACTGTTTTTT

size: NA
J: TRBJ1-6
D: TRBD1
V: TRBV5-1
CDR3: CASSPRGGGDSPLHF
DNA: TGCGCCAGCAGCCCTCGAGGAGGGGGCGACTCACCCCTCCACTTT

size: once
J: TRBJ1-2
D: NA
V: TRBV2
CDR3: CASSVQGGGYTF
DNA: TGTGCCAGCAGTGTTCAAGGCGGTGGCTACACCTTC